The 6 T cell receptor beta chains listed next were all sequenced from one sample in a study of T cell changes during pregnancy in multiple sclerosis. Clones were sequenced by immunoSEQ multiplex PCR, and TCRdb holds only the in-frame ones, with some missing. The data contain about 69,000 clones, 70% to 90% of them singletons. Sequencing used peripheral blood, obtained before pregnancy. Every receptor here comes from a female donor with multiple sclerosis, enrolled in a pregnancy study.

V and J are TRBV19 and TRBJ1-2; 8 positions agree with TRBD1. In germline, CDR1 is LNHDA, CDR2 SQIVND (reference sequence). The CDR3 consists of 12 residues. The ends lost 6 bases at V and 8 bases at J; junction bases unmatched: 5. The CDR3: CASSARTGGYTF. The CDR3 nucleotides are TGTGCCAGTAGCGCCAGGACAGGGGGCTACACCTTC.

The chain links TRBV30 to TRBJ1-2; no reliable D call. Germline CDR1 is GTSNPN and CDR2 is SVGIG (reference sequence). The CDR3 has 13 residues. Trimming cost V 3 bases and J 2 bases, with 10 bases left between them. CDR3 region: CAWSVFRNYGYTF. CDR3 in DNA: TGTGCCTGGAGCGTTTTCAGGAACTATGGCTACACCTTC.

J is TRBJ1-2 and V is TRBV6-5, with D possibly being TRBD1 (6 bases). The CDR3 is 14 amino acids. V dropped 0 bases and J dropped 8 bases, with 13 bases sitting between them. Germline CDR1 is MNHEY and CDR2 is SVGAGI. Here the CDR3 DNA reads TGTGCCAGCAGTTACTCACAACAGGGTCGAGGCTACACCTTC. Translation: CASSYSQQGRGYTF.

The chain employs TRBV4-3 and TRBJ2-2; TRBD2 matches at 10 bases. This CDR3 has 16 amino acids. V dropped 4 bases and J dropped 1; count of bases not matched to a gene: 3. Germline V gene data show CDR1 as LGHNA and CDR2 as YSLEER. The DNA of the CDR3 is TGCGCCAGCAGCCCGATAGCGGGGGGGAACACCGGGGAGCTGTTTTTT. It codes for CASSPIAGGNTGELFF.

The rearrangement links TRBV5-4 to TRBJ2-2; TRBD2 matches 9 bases. The CDR3 extends over 15 amino acids. CDR1 is SGHNT and CDR2 is YYREEE in the germline V gene (reference sequence). With 4 bases clipped from V and 4 bases from J, the junction kept 5 bases outside the gene matches. The CDR3 sequence is CASSRGGAPTGELFF. CDR3 DNA sequence: TGTGCCAGCAGCCGCGGGGGGGCCCCCACCGGGGAGCTGTTTTTT. The whole variable domain, filled in from reference TRBV5-4 and TRBJ2-2, reads ETGVTQSPTHLIKTRGQQVTLRCSSQSGHNTVSWYQQALGQGPQFIFQYYREEENGRGNFPPRFSGLQFPNYSSELNVNALELDDSALYLCASSRGGAPTGELFFGEGSRLTVL.

This clone is a singleton in its sample. The chain has TRBV10-3 and TRBJ2-3; the D is unclear. CDR3 size: 15 residues. The germline V gene has CDR1 ENHRY and CDR2 SYGVKD. The ends were cut back, 8 bases at V and 2 bases at J, with 17 bases in the middle. The DNA of the CDR3 is TGTGCCATCTCCCCTCGAGGAGCCCCCACAGATACGCAGTATTTT. Its translation: CAISPRGAPTDTQYF.